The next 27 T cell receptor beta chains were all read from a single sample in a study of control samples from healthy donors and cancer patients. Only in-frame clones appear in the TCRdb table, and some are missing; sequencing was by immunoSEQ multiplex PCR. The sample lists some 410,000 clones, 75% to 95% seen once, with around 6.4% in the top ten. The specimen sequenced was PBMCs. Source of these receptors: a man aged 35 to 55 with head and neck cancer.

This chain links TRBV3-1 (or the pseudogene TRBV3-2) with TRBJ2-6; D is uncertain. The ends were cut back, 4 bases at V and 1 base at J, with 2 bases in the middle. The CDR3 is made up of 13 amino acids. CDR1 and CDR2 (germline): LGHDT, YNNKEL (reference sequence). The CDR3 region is CASSRSGANVLTF. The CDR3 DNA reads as TGTGCCAGCAGCCGGTCTGGGGCCAACGTCCTGACTTTC.

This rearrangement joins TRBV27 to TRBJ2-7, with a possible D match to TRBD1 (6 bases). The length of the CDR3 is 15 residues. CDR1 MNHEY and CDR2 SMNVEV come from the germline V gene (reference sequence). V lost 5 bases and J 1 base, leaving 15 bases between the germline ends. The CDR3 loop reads CASSPRQGISYEQYF. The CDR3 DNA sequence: TGTGCCAGCAGTCCCCGCCAGGGGATATCCTACGAGCAGTACTTC.

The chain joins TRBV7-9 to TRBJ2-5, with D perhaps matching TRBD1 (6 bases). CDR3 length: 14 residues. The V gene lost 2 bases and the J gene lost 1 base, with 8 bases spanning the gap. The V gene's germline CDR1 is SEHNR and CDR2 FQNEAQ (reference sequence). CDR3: CASSLWDTQETQYF. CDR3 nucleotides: TGTGCCAGCAGCTTATGGGACACCCAAGAGACCCAGTACTTC.

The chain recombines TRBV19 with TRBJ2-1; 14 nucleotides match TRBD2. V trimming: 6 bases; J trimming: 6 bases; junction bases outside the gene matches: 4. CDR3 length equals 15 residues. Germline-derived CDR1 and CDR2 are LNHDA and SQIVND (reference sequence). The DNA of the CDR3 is TGTGCCAGTAGGGGACTAGCGGGAGATAGCAATGAGCAGTTCTTC. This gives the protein CASRGLAGDSNEQFF.

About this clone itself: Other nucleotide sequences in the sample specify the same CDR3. CDR3 bases: TGTGCCAGCGCTTGGGGTGAGAACACTGAAGCTTTCTTT. Its translation: CASAWGENTEAFF. The chain uses TRBV7-2 and TRBJ1-1; D call uncertain. CDR1 is SGHTA, CDR2 FQGNSA, per germline. CDR3 length: 13 residues. With 8 bases removed from V and 1 base from J, the gap between germline ends came to 11 bases.

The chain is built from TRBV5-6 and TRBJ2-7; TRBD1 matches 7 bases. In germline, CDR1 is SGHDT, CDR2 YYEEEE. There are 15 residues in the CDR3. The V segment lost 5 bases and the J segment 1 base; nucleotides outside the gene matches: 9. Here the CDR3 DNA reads TGTGCCAGCAGTTCTACAGGGGCTCCATCCTACGAGCAGTACTTC. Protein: CASSSTGAPSYEQYF.

The CDR3 loop reads CASSFGGGRSYEQYF. The CDR3 bases are TGTGCCAGCAGCTTCGGCGGGGGGCGATCCTACGAGCAGTACTTC. This chain uses TRBV7-9 with TRBJ2-7; 8 nucleotides match TRBD2. Trimming at V came to 3 bases and at J to 1 base, leaving 5 bases not matched to a gene. CDR1 and CDR2 (germline): SEHNR, FQNEAQ (reference sequence). CDR3 length: 15 residues.

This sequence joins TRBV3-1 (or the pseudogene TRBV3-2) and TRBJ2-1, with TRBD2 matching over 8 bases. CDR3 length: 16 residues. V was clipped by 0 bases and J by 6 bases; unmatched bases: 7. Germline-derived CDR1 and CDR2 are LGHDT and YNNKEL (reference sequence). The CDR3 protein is CASSQDGASGLNEQFF. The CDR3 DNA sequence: TGTGCCAGCAGCCAAGACGGCGCTAGCGGGCTCAATGAGCAGTTCTTC.

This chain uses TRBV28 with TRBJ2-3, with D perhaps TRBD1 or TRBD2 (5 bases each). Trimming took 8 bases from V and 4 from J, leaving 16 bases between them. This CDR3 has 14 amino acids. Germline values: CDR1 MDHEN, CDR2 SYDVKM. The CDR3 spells CASGSTRGADTQYF. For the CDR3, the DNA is TGTGCCAGCGGTTCGACCCGAGGGGCAGATACGCAGTATTTT.

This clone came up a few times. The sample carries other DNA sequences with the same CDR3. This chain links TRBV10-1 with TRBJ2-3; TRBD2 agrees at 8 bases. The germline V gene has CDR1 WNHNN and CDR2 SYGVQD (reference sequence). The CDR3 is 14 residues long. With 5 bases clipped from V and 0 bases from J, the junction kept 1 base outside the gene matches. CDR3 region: CASSSGGSTDTQYF. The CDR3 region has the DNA TGCGCCAGCAGTAGCGGGGGTAGCACAGATACGCAGTATTTT.

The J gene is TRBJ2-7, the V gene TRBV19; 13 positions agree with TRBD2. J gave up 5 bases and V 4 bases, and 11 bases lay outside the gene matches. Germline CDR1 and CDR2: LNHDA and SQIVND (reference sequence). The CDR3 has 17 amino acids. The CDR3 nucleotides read TGTGCCAGTAGTAGCGAACCGGGACTAGCGGGACGGAACGAGCAGTACTTC. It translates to CASSSEPGLAGRNEQYF. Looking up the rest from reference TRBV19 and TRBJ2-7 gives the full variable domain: DGGITQSPKYLFRKEGQNVTLSCEQNLNHDAMYWYRQDPGQGLRLIYYSQIVNDFQKGDIAEGYSVSREKKESFPLTVTSAQKNPTAFYLCASSSEPGLAGRNEQYFGPGTRLTVT.

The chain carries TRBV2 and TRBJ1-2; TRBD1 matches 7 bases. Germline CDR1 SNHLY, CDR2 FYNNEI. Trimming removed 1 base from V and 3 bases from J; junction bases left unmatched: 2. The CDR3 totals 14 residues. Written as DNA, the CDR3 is TGTGCCAGCAGTGAAGACAGGGGAGACTATGGCTACACCTTC. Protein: CASSEDRGDYGYTF.

CDR3 nucleotide sequence: TGCAGCGCGAGGACTAGCGGGAGTCGGTACAATGAGCAGTTCTTC. This sequence encodes CSARTSGSRYNEQFF. The chain uses TRBV29-1 and TRBJ2-1, with 13 bases identical to TRBD2. The V gene end was trimmed by 7 bases and the J gene end by 4 bases; junction bases not matched to a gene: 7. Germline CDR1 reads SQVTM; CDR2 reads ANQGSEA. The CDR3 covers 15 residues.

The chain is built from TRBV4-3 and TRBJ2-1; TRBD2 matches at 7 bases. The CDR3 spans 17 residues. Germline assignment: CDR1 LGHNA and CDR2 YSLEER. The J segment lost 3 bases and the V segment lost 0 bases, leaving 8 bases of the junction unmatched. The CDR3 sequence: CASSQDIGGGNYNEQFF. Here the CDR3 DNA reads TGCGCCAGCAGCCAAGATATCGGCGGGGGAAACTACAATGAGCAGTTCTTC.

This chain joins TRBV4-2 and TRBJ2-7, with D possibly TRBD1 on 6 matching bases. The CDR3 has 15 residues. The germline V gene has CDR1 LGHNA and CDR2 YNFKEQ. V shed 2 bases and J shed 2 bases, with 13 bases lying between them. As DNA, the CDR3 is TGTGCCAGCAGCCAAAGTCAGGGGTCGGCCTACGAGCAGTACTTC. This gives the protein CASSQSQGSAYEQYF.

As DNA, the CDR3 is TGTGCCACCAGCAGAGTTCGGGGGAGGGAGGCCAAAAACATTCAGTACTTC. As protein: CATSRVRGREAKNIQYF. The chain combines TRBV15 with TRBJ2-4; TRBD2 matches 7 bases. Germline assignment: CDR1 LNHNV and CDR2 YYDKDF (reference sequence). J gave up 1 base and V 1 base, and 7 bases lay outside the gene matches. CDR3 length equals 17 residues. The complete variable domain, with remaining parts taken from reference TRBV15 and TRBJ2-4, reads DAMVIQNPRYQVTQFGKPVTLSCSQTLNHNVMYWYQQKSSQAPKLLFHYYDKDFNNEADTPDNFQSRRPNTSFCFLDIRSPGLGDTAMYLCATSRVRGREAKNIQYFGAGTRLSVL.

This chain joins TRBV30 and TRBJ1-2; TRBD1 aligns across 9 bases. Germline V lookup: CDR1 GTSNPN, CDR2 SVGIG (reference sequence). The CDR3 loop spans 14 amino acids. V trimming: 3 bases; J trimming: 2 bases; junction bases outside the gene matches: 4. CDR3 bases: TGTGCCTGGAGCCGCGACAGGGGGAACTATGGCTACACCTTC. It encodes CAWSRDRGNYGYTF.

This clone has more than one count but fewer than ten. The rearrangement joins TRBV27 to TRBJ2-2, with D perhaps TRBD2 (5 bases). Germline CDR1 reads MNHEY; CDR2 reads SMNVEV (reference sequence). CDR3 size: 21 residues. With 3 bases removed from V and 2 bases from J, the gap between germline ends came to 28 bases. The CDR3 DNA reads TGTGCCAGCAGTTTGGTGCCTCTCGCCCTAGCCGGACCGAAAAACACCGGGGAGCTGTTTTTT. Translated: CASSLVPLALAGPKNTGELFF.

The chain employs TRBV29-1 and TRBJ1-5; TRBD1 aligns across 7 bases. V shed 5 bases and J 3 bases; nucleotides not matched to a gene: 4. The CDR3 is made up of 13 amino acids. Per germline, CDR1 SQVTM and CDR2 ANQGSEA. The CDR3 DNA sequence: TGCAGCGTTCAGGGACAGATCAATCAGCCCCAGCATTTT. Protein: CSVQGQINQPQHF.

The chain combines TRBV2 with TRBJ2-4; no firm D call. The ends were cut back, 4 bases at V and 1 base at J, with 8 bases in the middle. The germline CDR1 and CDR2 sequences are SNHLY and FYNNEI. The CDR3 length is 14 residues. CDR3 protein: CASSGPGAKNIQYF. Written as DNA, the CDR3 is TGTGCCAGCAGTGGTCCTGGGGCCAAAAACATTCAGTACTTC.

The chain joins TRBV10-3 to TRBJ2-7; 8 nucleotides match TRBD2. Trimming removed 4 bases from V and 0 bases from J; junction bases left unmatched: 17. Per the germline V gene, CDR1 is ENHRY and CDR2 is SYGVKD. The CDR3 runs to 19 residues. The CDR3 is CAISARGPGQTSVSYEQYF. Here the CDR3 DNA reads TGTGCCATCAGTGCGCGGGGACCCGGGCAGACTAGCGTCTCCTACGAGCAGTACTTC.

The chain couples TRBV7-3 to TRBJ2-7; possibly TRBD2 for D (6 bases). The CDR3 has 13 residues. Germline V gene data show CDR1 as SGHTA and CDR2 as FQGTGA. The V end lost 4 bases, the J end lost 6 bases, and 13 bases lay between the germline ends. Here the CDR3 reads CASSSGRRGEQYF. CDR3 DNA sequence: TGTGCCAGCAGCTCTGGACGGAGGGGCGAGCAGTACTTC.

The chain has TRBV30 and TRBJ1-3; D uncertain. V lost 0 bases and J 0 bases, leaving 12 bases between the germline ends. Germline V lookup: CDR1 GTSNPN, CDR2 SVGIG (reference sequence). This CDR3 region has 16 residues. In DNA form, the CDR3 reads TGTGCCTGGAGTGTACTCAGAATAGCCTCTGGAAACACCATATATTTT. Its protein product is CAWSVLRIASGNTIYF.

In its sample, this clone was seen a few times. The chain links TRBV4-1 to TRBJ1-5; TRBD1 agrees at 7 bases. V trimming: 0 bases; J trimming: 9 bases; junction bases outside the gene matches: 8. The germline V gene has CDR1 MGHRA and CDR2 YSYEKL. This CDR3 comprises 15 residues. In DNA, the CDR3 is TGCGCCAGCAGCCAAGATGAGACAGGGTTGTCGCCCCAGCATTTT. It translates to CASSQDETGLSPQHF.

DNA of the CDR3: TGTGCCAGCAAGGACAGCTATAATTCACCCCTCCACTTT. Translation: CASKDSYNSPLHF. The chain combines TRBV2 with TRBJ1-6; tentatively, D is TRBD1 (6 bases). The CDR3 is 13 amino acids. V was trimmed by 7 bases and J by 3 bases, leaving 7 bases between them. Germline lookup yields CDR1 SNHLY and CDR2 FYNNEI. Drawing the rest from reference TRBV2 and TRBJ1-6, the complete variable domain is EPEVTQTPSHQVTQMGQEVILRCVPISNHLYFYWYRQILGQKVEFLVSFYNNEISEKSEIFDDQFSVERPDGSNFTLKIRSTKLEDSAMYFCASKDSYNSPLHFGNGTRLTVT.

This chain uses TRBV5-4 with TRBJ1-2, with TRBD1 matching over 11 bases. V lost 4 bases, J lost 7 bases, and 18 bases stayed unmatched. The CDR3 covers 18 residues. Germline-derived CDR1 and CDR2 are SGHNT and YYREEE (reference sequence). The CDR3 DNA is TGTGCCAGCAGCATCCGGCGGGGGACAGGGGGGAATGGTAGTGGCTACACCTTC. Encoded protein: CASSIRRGTGGNGSGYTF.

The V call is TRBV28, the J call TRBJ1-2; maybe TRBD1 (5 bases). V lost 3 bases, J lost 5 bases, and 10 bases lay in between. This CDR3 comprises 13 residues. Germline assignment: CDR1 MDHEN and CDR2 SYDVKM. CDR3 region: CASSLLRDYGYTF. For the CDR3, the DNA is TGTGCCAGCAGTTTGCTCAGGGATTATGGCTACACCTTC.